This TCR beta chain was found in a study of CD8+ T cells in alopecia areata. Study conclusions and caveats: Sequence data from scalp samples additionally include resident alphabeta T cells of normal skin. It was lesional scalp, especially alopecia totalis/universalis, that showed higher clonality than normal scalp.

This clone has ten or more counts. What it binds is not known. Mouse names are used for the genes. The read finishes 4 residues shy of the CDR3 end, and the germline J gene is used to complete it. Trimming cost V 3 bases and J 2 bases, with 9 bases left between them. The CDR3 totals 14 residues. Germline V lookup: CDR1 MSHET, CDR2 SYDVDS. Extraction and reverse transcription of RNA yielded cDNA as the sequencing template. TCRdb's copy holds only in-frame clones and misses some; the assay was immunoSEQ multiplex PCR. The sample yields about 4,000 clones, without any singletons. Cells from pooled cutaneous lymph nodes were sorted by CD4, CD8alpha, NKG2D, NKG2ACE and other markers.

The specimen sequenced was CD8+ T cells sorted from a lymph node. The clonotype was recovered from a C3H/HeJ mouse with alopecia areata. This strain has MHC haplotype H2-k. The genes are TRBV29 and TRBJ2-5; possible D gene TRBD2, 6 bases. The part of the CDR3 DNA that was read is TGTGCTAGCAGTTTCGGGGGGTCCCAAGAC. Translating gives CASSFGGSQD. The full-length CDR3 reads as CASSFGGSQDTQYF.